This T cell receptor (beta chain) emerged from a study of T cell responses to AZD1222 COVID-19 vaccine. The V end was cut by 5 bases, the J end by 3 bases, with 14 bases between. Germline V gene lookup returns CDR1 MDHEN and CDR2 SYDVKM. The CDR3 spans 14 residues. Details on this clone: What it binds is unknown.

Findings of the study overall: Most donors were white British and more were female, and clonal diversity was possibly underestimated.

Using immunoSEQ multiplex PCR, the repertoire was profiled, and TCRdb retains in-frame clones only, with some absent. In the table there are about 25,000 clones, about nine tenths of which are singletons. The J gene is TRBJ2-7, the V gene TRBV28, with D possibly called TRBD1 or TRBD2 (5 bases each). The source is an adult who received the AZD1222 COVID-19 vaccine. The sample here was peripheral blood, taken 28 days after the second AZD1222 dose. The CDR3: CASSRVWGSYEQYF. The CDR3 DNA follows: TGTGCCAGCAGTCGTGTTTGGGGGAGCTACGAGCAGTACTTC. The full variable domain, completed using reference TRBV28 and TRBJ2-7, is DVKVTQSSRYLVKRTGEKVFLECVQDMDHENMFWYRQDPGLGLRLIYFSYDVKMKEKGDIPEGYSVSREKKERFSLILESASTNQTSMYLCASSRVWGSYEQYFGPGTRLTVT.